A single sample is the source of the 17 T cell receptor beta chains below, sequenced in a study of T cell responses to AZD1222 COVID-19 vaccine. TCRdb's copy holds only in-frame clones and misses some; the assay was immunoSEQ multiplex PCR. This sample's table reports under 150,000 clones. Sequencing input: peripheral blood. The receptors come from an adult in good health.

The chain employs TRBV7-2 and TRBJ1-2; possible D gene TRBD1, 6 bases. The CDR3 covers 13 residues. The V gene lost 1 base and the J gene lost 5 bases, with 8 bases spanning the gap. Germline CDR1 SGHTA, CDR2 FQGNSA. Written as DNA, the CDR3 is TGTGCCAGCAGCTTAGAACAGGGATATGGCTACACCTTC. Translating it yields CASSLEQGYGYTF.

The CDR3 sequence: CASSLVAGSGNTIYF. The CDR3 DNA is TGTGCCAGCAGCTTAGTAGCTGGGTCTGGAAACACCATATATTTT. The chain combines TRBV11-2 with TRBJ1-3; D gene uncertain. The CDR3 sequence is 15 residues long. Germline CDR1 reads SGHAT; CDR2 reads FQNNGV. Trimming took 1 base from V and 1 from J, leaving 8 bases between them.

This chain connects TRBV11-3 to TRBJ1-2, with D possibly matching TRBD1 (5 bases). The CDR3 is 13 amino acids. Between the trimmed V and J ends, which lost 2 bases and 7 bases, there was a span of 11 bases. CDR1 is SGHNT and CDR2 is YENEEA in the germline V gene. CDR3 nucleotide sequence: TGTGCCAGCAGCTTAACGGGACTCACTGGCTACACCTTC. Translating gives CASSLTGLTGYTF.

V usage is TRBV5-6 and J usage is TRBJ2-3; D perhaps matches TRBD1 (5 bases). CDR3 length: 13 amino acids. V was shortened by 4 bases and J by 3 bases, with 9 bases between the two germline ends. Germline V gene lookup returns CDR1 SGHDT and CDR2 YYEEEE. CDR3 DNA: TGTGCCAGCAGCCTCAGGGCAACAGATACGCAGTATTTT. The encoded protein is CASSLRATDTQYF.

The rearrangement joins TRBV10-2 to TRBJ2-3, with no clear D. Germline CDR1 WSHSY, CDR2 SAAADI. The CDR3 spans 14 residues. Trimming took off 3 bases at V and 2 bases at J, with 9 bases between the two ends. CDR3 bases: TGCGCCAGCAGTGATCCCAGATTCACAGATACGCAGTATTTT. Translation: CASSDPRFTDTQYF.

As DNA, the CDR3 is TGCAGCGTTCGGGCCGGGGGGGCCGGCGAGCAGTACTTC. It codes for CSVRAGGAGEQYF. J is TRBJ2-7 and V is TRBV29-1, with 8 bases fitting TRBD2. CDR3 length: 13 amino acids. Trimming at V came to 5 bases and at J to 6 bases, leaving 9 bases not matched to a gene. Germline values: CDR1 SQVTM, CDR2 ANQGSEA.

The CDR3: CASSGWTGRSNTEAFF. The CDR3 DNA is TGTGCCAGCAGTGGCTGGACAGGGAGGAGTAACACTGAAGCTTTCTTT. The chain carries TRBV6-1 and TRBJ1-1; 8 nucleotides match TRBD1. This CDR3 region has 16 residues. Germline values: CDR1 MNHNS, CDR2 SASEGT. Trimming at V came to 4 bases and at J to 2 bases, leaving 9 bases not matched to a gene.

The chain combines TRBV4-2 with TRBJ1-2, with a tentative D call TRBD1 (5 bases). Germline V CDR1 and CDR2: LGHNA, YNFKEQ. The CDR3 sequence is 17 residues long. V dropped 0 bases and J dropped 0 bases, with 14 bases sitting between them. The CDR3 sequence: CASSQDLRDGANYGYTF. Written as DNA, the CDR3 is TGTGCCAGCAGCCAAGATTTAAGGGACGGAGCTAACTATGGCTACACCTTC.

The chain uses TRBV2 and TRBJ2-2; D may be TRBD1 (5 bases). Germline V gene lookup returns CDR1 SNHLY and CDR2 FYNNEI. Trimming left V 2 bases short and J 5 bases short, with 15 bases between. There are 16 residues in the CDR3. The CDR3 region is CASSERAGFDTGELFF. The CDR3 nucleotides are TGTGCCAGCAGTGAACGGGCAGGGTTTGATACCGGGGAGCTGTTTTTT.

The chain carries TRBV2 and TRBJ1-1; D not resolved. The ends were cut back, 4 bases at V and 1 base at J, with 13 bases in the middle. The CDR3 consists of 15 residues. Looked up from germline, CDR1 is SNHLY and CDR2 is FYNNEI. As DNA, the CDR3 is TGTGCCAGCAGTGCGAGATTTTTCCAGAACACTGAAGCTTTCTTT. Its protein is CASSARFFQNTEAFF.

This sequence joins TRBV3-1 (or the pseudogene TRBV3-2) and TRBJ1-2; perhaps TRBD1 as D (5 bases). The CDR3 has 18 amino acids. Germline V CDR1 and CDR2: LGHDT, YNNKEL (reference sequence). With 3 bases removed from V and 4 bases from J, the gap between germline ends came to 24 bases. CDR3 DNA: TGTGCCAGCAGCCAGGCGTTCGGAAAGGGGATCCTTGGCTATGGCTACACCTTC. This codes for CASSQAFGKGILGYGYTF.

J is TRBJ2-1 and V is TRBV7-9; TRBD2 agrees at 10 bases. From germline, CDR1 is SEHNR and CDR2 FQNEAQ (reference sequence). The length of the CDR3 is 16 residues. The V gene end was trimmed by 5 bases and the J gene end by 2 bases; junction bases not matched to a gene: 6. The CDR3: CASSQTSGAAYNEQFF. Written as DNA, the CDR3 is TGTGCCAGCAGCCAAACTAGCGGGGCTGCCTACAATGAGCAGTTCTTC.

The chain joins TRBV4-1 to TRBJ2-7; no clear D. Germline-derived CDR1 and CDR2 are MGHRA and YSYEKL. The CDR3 is 13 residues long. V was pared by 0 bases and J by 5 bases, with 8 bases between. The CDR3 DNA is TGCGCCAGCAGCCAAGATCCTCAGAACGAGCAGTACTTC. It specifies CASSQDPQNEQYF.

The chain couples TRBV3-1 (or the pseudogene TRBV3-2) to TRBJ2-3; 9 positions match TRBD2. This CDR3 comprises 17 residues. CDR1 is LGHDT and CDR2 is YNNKEL in the germline V gene (reference sequence). V lost 2 bases to trimming and J lost 7 bases; unmatched junction nucleotides: 13. This CDR3 reads CASSQPQGRGGEHTQYF. As DNA, the CDR3 is TGTGCCAGCAGCCAACCCCAAGGGCGGGGGGGCGAACATACGCAGTATTTT.

DNA of the CDR3: TGTGCCAGTAGGTTGACTATGAACACTGAAGCTTTCTTT. This sequence encodes CASRLTMNTEAFF. J is TRBJ1-1 and V is TRBV19; D remains ambiguous. Looked up from germline, CDR1 is LNHDA and CDR2 is SQIVND (reference sequence). The CDR3 is made up of 13 amino acids. V was clipped by 6 bases and J by 0 bases, with 8 bases between them.

This chain connects TRBV9 to TRBJ2-4; 10 bases fit TRBD2. Losses at the gene ends were 4 bases for V and 0 bases for J; bases not matched to a gene: 4. Germline CDR1 is SGDLS and CDR2 is YYNGEE. This CDR3 has 16 amino acids. CDR3 coding DNA: TGTGCCAGCAGCTTGAGCGGGGGGGCAGCCAAAAACATTCAGTACTTC. Translation: CASSLSGGAAKNIQYF.

The CDR3 DNA follows: TGTGCCAGCAGGGGAGGGGGGGAAAAACTGTTTTTT. Protein sequence: CASRGGGEKLFF. The V and J genes are TRBV12-3 or TRBV12-4 and TRBJ1-4, with D maybe TRBD1 (6 bases). The V end was cut by 6 bases, the J end by 8 bases, with 10 bases between. This CDR3 has 12 amino acids.